This TCR beta chain was recovered during a study of regulatory dendritic cells for organ transplantation. The method was immunoSEQ multiplex PCR; TCRdb's version includes in-frame clones alone and lacks a portion of them. The sample has nearly 11,000 clones; 75% are singletons. Sorted T cells were CFSE-labeled and cultured four to five days with allogeneic regulatory or mature dendritic cells at 1:10. CD4+ or CD8+ T cells were sorted as naive CD45RA+ or memory CD45RO+. The V and J ends lost 6 bases and 2 bases respectively, with 8 bases between them. Germline V gives CDR1 SNHLY, CDR2 FYNNEI. This CDR3 is 13 amino acids long. Concerning this clone: Its antigen remains unidentified.

This clonotype was sampled from a human donor in good health. V usage is TRBV2 and J usage is TRBJ1-5; TRBD1 might be the D (5 bases). The sequencing input was memory CD4+ T cells from blood cultured with regulatory dendritic cells. Sample subset: CD45RO+ memory T cells. The CDR3 sequence: CASRTTGNQPQHF. CDR3 nucleotide sequence: TGTGCCAGCAGAACGACAGGCAATCAGCCCCAGCATTTT.